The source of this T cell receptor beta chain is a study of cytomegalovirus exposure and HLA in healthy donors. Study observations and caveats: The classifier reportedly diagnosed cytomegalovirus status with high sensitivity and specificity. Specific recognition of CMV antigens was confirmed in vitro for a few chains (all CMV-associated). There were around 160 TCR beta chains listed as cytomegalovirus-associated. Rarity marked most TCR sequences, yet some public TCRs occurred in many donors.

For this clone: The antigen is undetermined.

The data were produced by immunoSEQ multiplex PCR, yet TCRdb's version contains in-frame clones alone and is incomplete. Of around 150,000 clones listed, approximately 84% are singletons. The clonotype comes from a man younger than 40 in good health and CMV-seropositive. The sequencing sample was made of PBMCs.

The CDR3 sequence: CAISEPRGGAGNTIYF. CDR3 coding DNA: TGTGCCATCAGTGAGCCCCGAGGGGGTGCTGGAAACACCATATATTTT. The V gene is TRBV10-3, the J gene TRBJ1-3; possible D gene TRBD1, 6 bases. Germline values: CDR1 ENHRY, CDR2 SYGVKD. Trimming left V 2 bases short and J 2 bases short, with 13 bases between. The CDR3 is 16 amino acids.